This T cell receptor (beta chain) was observed in a study of blood T cell repertoires in COVID-19. Study in general: Some COVID-19 samples were acute and others convalescent; all came from the United States, Italy and Spain. PBMCs, B-cell-depleted T cells, or T cells provided the cDNA or gDNA that made up the material.

This CDR3 has 13 residues. Trimming cost V 6 bases and J 5 bases; bases outside gene matches: 6. Per the original data handling: Amplification with reference gene primers provided the estimates of nucleated cell counts. The method was immunoSEQ multiplex PCR; TCRdb's version includes in-frame clones alone and lacks a portion of them. D and trimming were read from the DNA, whereas the V and J calls and clone size are those reported in that table. The sample lists approximately 280,000 clones; roughly 89% were seen once. The origin of this receptor is a man between 40 and 49 years old with acute or convalescent COVID-19. Sequenced input: peripheral blood. V gene TRBV12-3 or TRBV12-4 combines with J gene TRBJ1-2; 7 bases are shared with TRBD1. The CDR3 loop reads CASSLGTEYGYTF. CDR3 in DNA: TGTGCCAGCAGCCTAGGGACAGAGTATGGCTACACCTTC.